These 12 T cell receptor beta chains originate from one sample sequenced in a study of chemoradiotherapy in HPV16-positive cancers (dated by TCRdb to 2022 to 2024). Preparation of the library involved the immunoSEQ multiplex PCR assay. This immuneACCESS table, as held by TCRdb, lists in-frame sequences with V and J called but not all clones. Of the missing ones, under half trace to an unresolved V gene in checked studies; the others have no known cause. This sample holds around 13,000 clones; 89% were observed only once. The ten most abundant clones make up over 20% of the sample. Sequences were derived from blood, sampled from a patient who underwent chemoradiotherapy. These receptors all come from a human donor with HPV-associated anogenital cancer.

V is TRBV11-2 and J is TRBJ2-4; D is possibly TRBD1 (6 bases). CDR1 SGHAT and CDR2 FQNNGV come from the germline V gene. The ends were cut back, 5 bases at V and 6 bases at J, with 20 bases in the middle. The CDR3 totals 16 residues. The CDR3 sequence is CASSTNSRGGVNIQYF. The CDR3 coding sequence is TGTGCCAGCAGCACAAACTCGAGAGGGGGAGTAAACATTCAGTACTTC.

The chain couples TRBV7-9 to TRBJ1-2; D remains ambiguous. Trimming left V 5 bases short and J 4 bases short, with 11 bases between. The germline V gene encodes CDR1 SEHNR and CDR2 FQNEAQ (reference sequence). The CDR3 runs to 13 residues. The CDR3 loop is CASSAVLVYGYTF. CDR3 in DNA: TGTGCCAGCAGCGCTGTGCTAGTCTATGGCTACACCTTC.

The V call is TRBV7-2, the J call TRBJ2-3, with D unclear. Germline V lookup: CDR1 SGHTA, CDR2 FQGNSA. Deletions cut 2 bases from V and 0 bases from J, with 12 bases between. This CDR3 region has 16 residues. In DNA form, the CDR3 reads TGTGCCAGCAGCTTACTGTTAGTTTCTAGCACAGATACGCAGTATTTT. It translates to CASSLLLVSSTDTQYF.

The V gene is TRBV6-5, the J gene TRBJ2-7; 11 nucleotides line up with TRBD1. There are 15 residues in the CDR3. CDR1 and CDR2 from the germline V gene are MNHEY and SVGAGI. The J segment lost 6 bases and the V segment lost 4 bases, leaving 8 bases of the junction unmatched. CDR3 amino acids: CASSLWGQGDLEQYF. CDR3 sequence (DNA): TGTGCCAGCAGTTTATGGGGACAGGGGGACCTCGAGCAGTACTTC.

V is TRBV7-9 and J is TRBJ1-2; a possible D gene is TRBD1 (6 bases). The ends were cut back, 0 bases at V and 6 bases at J, with 8 bases in the middle. Germline V gene data show CDR1 as SEHNR and CDR2 as FQNEAQ (reference sequence). CDR3 length: 13 amino acids. CDR3 sequence: CASSLAGGHGYTF. The CDR3 nucleotides read TGTGCCAGCAGCTTAGCAGGGGGTCATGGCTACACCTTC. Full variable domain (remainder filled in from reference TRBV7-9 and TRBJ1-2): DTGVSQNPRHKITKRGQNVTFRCDPISEHNRLYWYRQTLGQGPEFLTYFQNEAQLEKSRLLSDRFSAERPKGSFSTLEIQRTEQGDSAMYLCASSLAGGHGYTFGSGTRLTVV.

The rearrangement links TRBV27 to TRBJ1-2; 7 positions match TRBD1. CDR1 MNHEY and CDR2 SMNVEV come from the germline V gene (reference sequence). The CDR3 consists of 16 residues. The J segment lost 8 bases and the V segment lost 6 bases, leaving 18 bases of the junction unmatched. The CDR3 DNA is TGTGCCAGCAGCCCTCACCAAACAGGGGAGAAGATCGGCTACACCTTC. Its protein is CASSPHQTGEKIGYTF.

V and J are TRBV15 and TRBJ2-7; possibly TRBD1 for D (7 bases). Germline V gene lookup returns CDR1 LNHNV and CDR2 YYDKDF (reference sequence). This CDR3 has 14 amino acids. The V end was cut by 3 bases, the J end by 2 bases, with 11 bases between. The CDR3, as DNA: TGTGCCACCAGCAGCAGGGGGGCCACCTACGAGCAGTACTTC. It specifies CATSSRGATYEQYF.

This clone was seen a handful of times. The chain is built from TRBV7-2 and TRBJ1-3, with D tentatively TRBD1 (6 bases). The CDR3 loop spans 16 amino acids. Trimming shortened V by 1 base and J by 4 bases, and 14 bases separated the two germline ends. Germline V gene lookup returns CDR1 SGHTA and CDR2 FQGNSA. The CDR3 coding sequence is TGTGCCAGCAGCTTAGTATCGGGGACATACGGAAACACCATATATTTT. Its protein product is CASSLVSGTYGNTIYF.

The rearrangement links TRBV18 to TRBJ2-3, with TRBD2 identical over 12 bases. The V and J ends lost 3 bases and 2 bases, in that order; junction bases with no gene match: 3. The CDR3 spans 16 residues. The germline gives CDR1 KGHSH, CDR2 LQKENI. CDR3 in amino acids: CASSPTSGGNTDTQYF. CDR3 nucleotides: TGTGCCAGCTCACCCACTAGCGGGGGGAACACAGATACGCAGTATTTT.

The chain combines TRBV7-3 with TRBJ2-1; 7 bases match TRBD1. The CDR3 sequence is 18 residues long. CDR1 and CDR2 (germline): SGHTA, FQGTGA. V lost 5 bases and J lost 3; bases outside the gene matches: 16. The CDR3 loop reads CASSPSPPGTAIYNEQFF. The CDR3 DNA reads TGTGCCAGCAGCCCATCACCGCCCGGGACAGCGATCTACAATGAGCAGTTCTTC.

The chain combines TRBV13 with TRBJ1-1; D is unclear. CDR3 length: 12 amino acids. Germline loops: CDR1 PRHDT, CDR2 FYEKMQ (reference sequence). Trimming removed 6 bases at V and 6 bases at J, with 11 bases between. The CDR3 DNA reads TGTGCCAGCAGGGTGGGAGGAGCTGAAGCTTTCTTT. It encodes CASRVGGAEAFF.

V usage is TRBV6-6 and J usage is TRBJ2-5, with 12 bases aligning to TRBD2. Germline values: CDR1 MNHNY, CDR2 SVGAGI (reference sequence). The CDR3 runs to 14 residues. Unmatched junction bases numbered 4, after V lost 6 bases and J lost 5 bases. The CDR3 protein is CASSLAGGPETQYF. The DNA of the CDR3 is TGTGCCAGCAGCCTAGCGGGAGGGCCGGAGACCCAGTACTTC.